This T cell receptor beta chain is drawn from a study of CD8+CD57+ T cells in acquired aplastic anemia. Study in general: When averaged, DNA from sorted CD4+ and CD8+ cells came to 3.2 ug.

The table lists this clonotype with many counts. The CDR3 spans 15 residues. V lost 7 bases, J lost 1 base, and 9 bases stayed unmatched. CD8+CD57+ cell expansion, shown by flow cytometry, had occurred in the patients selected for sequencing. TCR beta VDJ and CDR3 profiling used genomic DNA as template. TCRdb reanalysed the reads using MiXCR and keeps one entry per CDR3 protein. The profile shows 120,000 or so distinct CDR3 sequences, about two fifths of them singletons. The chain links TRBV12-3 or TRBV12-4 to TRBJ1-2; 7 bases map to TRBD1. This sequence was found in a human donor with aplastic anemia. Specimen: sorted CD4+, CD8+, or CD8+CD57+ T cells (not recorded which) from PBMCs. The CDR3 DNA sequence: TGTGCCAGCACCGGGGGACAGCTACTTAACTATGGCTACACCTTC. Its protein product is CASTGGQLLNYGYTF.